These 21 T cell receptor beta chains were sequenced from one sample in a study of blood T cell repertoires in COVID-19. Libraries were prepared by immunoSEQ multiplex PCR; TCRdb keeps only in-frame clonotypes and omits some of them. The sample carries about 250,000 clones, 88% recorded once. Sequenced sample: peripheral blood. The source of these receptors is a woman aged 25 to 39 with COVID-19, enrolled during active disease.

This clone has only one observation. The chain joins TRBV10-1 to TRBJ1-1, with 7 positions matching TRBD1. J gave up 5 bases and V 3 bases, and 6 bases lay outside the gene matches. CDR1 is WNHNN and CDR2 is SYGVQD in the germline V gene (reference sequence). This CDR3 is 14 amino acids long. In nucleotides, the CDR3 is TGCGCCAGCAGTGAATTATCAGGGGGGACTGAAGCTTTCTTT. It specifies CASSELSGGTEAFF.

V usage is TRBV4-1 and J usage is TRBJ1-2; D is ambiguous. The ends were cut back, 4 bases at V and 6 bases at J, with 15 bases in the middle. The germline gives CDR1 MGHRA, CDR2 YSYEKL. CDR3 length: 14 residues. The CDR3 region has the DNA TGCGCCAGCAGCCGCGTCGGGTGGCTCAATGGCTACACCTTC. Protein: CASSRVGWLNGYTF.

CDR3 region: CAWGTGQGGETQYF. The CDR3 coding sequence is TGTGCCTGGGGTACGGGACAGGGAGGAGAGACCCAGTACTTC. This chain joins TRBV30 and TRBJ2-5, with 9 bases fitting TRBD1. The CDR3 has 14 amino acids. Trimming took 5 bases from V and 4 from J; bases not matched to a gene: 8. CDR1 is GTSNPN and CDR2 is SVGIG in the germline V gene (reference sequence). The full variable domain, in which reference TRBV30 and TRBJ2-5 provide the parts outside the CDR3, is SQTIHQWPATLVQPVGSPLSLECTVEGTSNPNLYWYRQAAGRGLQLLFYSVGIGQISSEVPQNLSASRPQDRQFILSSKKLLLSDSGFYLCAWGTGQGGETQYFGPGTRLLVL.

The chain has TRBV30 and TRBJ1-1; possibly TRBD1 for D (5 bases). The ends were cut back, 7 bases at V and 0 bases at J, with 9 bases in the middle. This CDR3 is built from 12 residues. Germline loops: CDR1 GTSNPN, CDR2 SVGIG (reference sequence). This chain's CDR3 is CAFTGMNTEAFF. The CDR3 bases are TGTGCCTTTACAGGCATGAACACTGAAGCTTTCTTT. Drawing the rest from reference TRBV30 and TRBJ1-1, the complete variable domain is SQTIHQWPATLVQPVGSPLSLECTVEGTSNPNLYWYRQAAGRGLQLLFYSVGIGQISSEVPQNLSASRPQDRQFILSSKKLLLSDSGFYLCAFTGMNTEAFFGQGTRLTVV.

This CDR3 reads CASSSRGGRNTDTQYF. CDR3 nucleotides: TGTGCCAGCAGCTCCAGAGGCGGGCGAAACACAGATACGCAGTATTTT. V gene TRBV7-2 combines with J gene TRBJ2-3; D perhaps matches TRBD2 (5 bases). This CDR3 is built from 16 residues. The V and J ends lost 4 bases and 2 bases respectively, with 16 bases between them. Germline V lookup: CDR1 SGHTA, CDR2 FQGNSA.

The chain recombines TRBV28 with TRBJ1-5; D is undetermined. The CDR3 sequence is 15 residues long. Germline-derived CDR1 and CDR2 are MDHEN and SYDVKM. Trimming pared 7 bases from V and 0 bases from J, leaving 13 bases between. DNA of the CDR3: TGTGCCAGCACCCCTCTATGGAGTAGCAATCAGCCCCAGCATTTT. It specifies CASTPLWSSNQPQHF.

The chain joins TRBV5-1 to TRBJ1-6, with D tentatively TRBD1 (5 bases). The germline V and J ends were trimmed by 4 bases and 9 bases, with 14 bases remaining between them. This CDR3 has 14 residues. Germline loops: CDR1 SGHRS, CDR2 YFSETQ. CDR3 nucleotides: TGCGCCAGCAGCCCTGGGGGGGTAGGTTCACCCCTCCACTTT. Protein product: CASSPGGVGSPLHF.

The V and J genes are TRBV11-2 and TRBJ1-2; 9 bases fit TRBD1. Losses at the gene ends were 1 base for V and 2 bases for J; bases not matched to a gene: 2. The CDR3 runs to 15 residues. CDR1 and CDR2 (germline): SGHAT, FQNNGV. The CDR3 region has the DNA TGTGCCAGCAGCTTAGGGACAGGGGTGAACTATGGCTACACCTTC. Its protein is CASSLGTGVNYGYTF.

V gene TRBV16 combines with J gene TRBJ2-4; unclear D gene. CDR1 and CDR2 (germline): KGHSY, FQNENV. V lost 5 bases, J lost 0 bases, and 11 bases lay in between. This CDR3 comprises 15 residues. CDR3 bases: TGTGCCAGCAGCACCTTAGAACTAGCCAAAAACATTCAGTACTTC. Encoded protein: CASSTLELAKNIQYF.

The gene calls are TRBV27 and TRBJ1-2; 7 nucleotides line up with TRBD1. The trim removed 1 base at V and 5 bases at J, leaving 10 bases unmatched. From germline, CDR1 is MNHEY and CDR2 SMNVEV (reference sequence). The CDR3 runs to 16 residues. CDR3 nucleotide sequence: TGTGCCAGCAGTTTATACCGACAGGGAACCCTTTATGGCTACACCTTC. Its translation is CASSLYRQGTLYGYTF.

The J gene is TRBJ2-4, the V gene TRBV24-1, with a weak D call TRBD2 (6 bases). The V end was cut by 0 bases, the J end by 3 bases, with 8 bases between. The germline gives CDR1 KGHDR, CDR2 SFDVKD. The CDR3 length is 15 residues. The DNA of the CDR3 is TGTGCCACCAGTGATTTGGAGGGAGGCAAAAACATTCAGTACTTC. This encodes CATSDLEGGKNIQYF.

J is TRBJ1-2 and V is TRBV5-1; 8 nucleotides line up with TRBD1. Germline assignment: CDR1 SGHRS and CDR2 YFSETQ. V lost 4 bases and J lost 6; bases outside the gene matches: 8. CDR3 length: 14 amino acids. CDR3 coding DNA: TGCGCCAGCAGCACCGGACAGGGCACCGATGGCTACACCTTC. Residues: CASSTGQGTDGYTF.

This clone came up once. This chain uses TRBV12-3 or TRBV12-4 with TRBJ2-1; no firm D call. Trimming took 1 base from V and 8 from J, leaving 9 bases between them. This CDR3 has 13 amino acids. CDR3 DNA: TGTGCCAGCAGTTTAGGAGGTGGCCATGAGCAGTTCTTC. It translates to CASSLGGGHEQFF.

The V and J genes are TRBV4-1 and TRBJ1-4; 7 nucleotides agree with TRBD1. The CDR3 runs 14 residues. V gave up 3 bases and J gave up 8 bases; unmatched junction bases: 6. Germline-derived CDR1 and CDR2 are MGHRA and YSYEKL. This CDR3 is CASSHPDRNEKLFF. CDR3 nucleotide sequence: TGCGCCAGCAGCCACCCGGACAGGAACGAAAAACTGTTTTTT.

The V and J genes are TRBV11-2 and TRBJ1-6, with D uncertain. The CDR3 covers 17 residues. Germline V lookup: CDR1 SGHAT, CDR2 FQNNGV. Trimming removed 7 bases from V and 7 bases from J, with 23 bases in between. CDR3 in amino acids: CASKFGPQKVVNSPLHF. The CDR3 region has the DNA TGTGCCAGCAAATTTGGGCCCCAAAAGGTTGTGAATTCACCCCTCCACTTT. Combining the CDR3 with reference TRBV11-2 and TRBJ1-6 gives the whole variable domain EAGVAQSPRYKIIEKRQSVAFWCNPISGHATLYWYQQILGQGPKLLIQFQNNGVVDDSQLPKDRFSAERLKGVDSTLKIQPAKLEDSAVYLCASKFGPQKVVNSPLHFGNGTRLTVT.

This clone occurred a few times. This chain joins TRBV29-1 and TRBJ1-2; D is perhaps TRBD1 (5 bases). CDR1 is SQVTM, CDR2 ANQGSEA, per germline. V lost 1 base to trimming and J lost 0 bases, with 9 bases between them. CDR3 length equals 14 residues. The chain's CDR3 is CSVEGPRANYGYTF. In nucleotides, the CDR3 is TGCAGCGTTGAAGGGCCCAGGGCTAACTATGGCTACACCTTC.

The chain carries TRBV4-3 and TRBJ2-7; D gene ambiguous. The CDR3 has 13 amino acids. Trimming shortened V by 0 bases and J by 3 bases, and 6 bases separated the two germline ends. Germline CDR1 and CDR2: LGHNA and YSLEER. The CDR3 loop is CASSQDERYEQYF. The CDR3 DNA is TGCGCCAGCAGCCAAGATGAGCGCTACGAGCAGTACTTC.

The CDR3 spells CAVGGETQYF. The CDR3 coding sequence is TGTGCCGTCGGTGGAGAGACCCAGTACTTC. V usage is TRBV12-3 or TRBV12-4 and J usage is TRBJ2-5; D gene ambiguous. This CDR3 has 10 residues. Deletions cut 11 bases from V and 4 bases from J, with 8 bases between.

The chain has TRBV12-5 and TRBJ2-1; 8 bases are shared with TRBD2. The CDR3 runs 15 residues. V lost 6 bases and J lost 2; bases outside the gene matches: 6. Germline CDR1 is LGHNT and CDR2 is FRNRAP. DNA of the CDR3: TGTGCTAGTGGACTCGGGAGGGCCGCCTACAATGAGCAGTTCTTC. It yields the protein CASGLGRAAYNEQFF.

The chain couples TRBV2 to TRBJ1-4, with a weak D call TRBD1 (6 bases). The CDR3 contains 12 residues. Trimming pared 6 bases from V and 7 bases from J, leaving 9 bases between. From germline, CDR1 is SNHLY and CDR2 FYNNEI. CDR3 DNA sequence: TGTGCCAGCAGACAACAGGGTGAAAAACTGTTTTTT. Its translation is CASRQQGEKLFF. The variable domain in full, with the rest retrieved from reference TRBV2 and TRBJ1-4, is EPEVTQTPSHQVTQMGQEVILRCVPISNHLYFYWYRQILGQKVEFLVSFYNNEISEKSEIFDDQFSVERPDGSNFTLKIRSTKLEDSAMYFCASRQQGEKLFFGSGTQLSVL.

CDR3 sequence reads: CASSEAGYRDTEAFF. The CDR3 DNA is TGTGCCAGCAGTGAAGCGGGTTACAGGGACACTGAAGCTTTCTTT. The chain is built from TRBV2 and TRBJ1-1; tentatively, D is TRBD1 (6 bases). V lost 0 bases, J lost 3 bases, and 11 bases lay in between. The CDR3 has 15 amino acids. The germline CDR1 and CDR2 sequences are SNHLY and FYNNEI.